The rows below give T cell receptor beta chains drawn from one sample of a study of graft-versus-host responses after intestinal transplantation. No antigen has been assigned to these receptors. Generated by immunoSEQ multiplex PCR, the TCRdb table keeps only in-frame clones and is missing some. The data contain tens of thousands of clones, about nine tenths of them seen just once; the ten biggest clones take up approximately 0.1%. Material: unstimulated CD4+ T cells sorted from spleen or lymph node cells, obtained before intestinal transplant. The receptors derive from a human donor who received an intestinal transplant. Both conserved end residues are part of each CDR3. Each record gives: J gene, clone size, D gene, V gene, CDR3 DNA, CDR3 protein. A D gene is named only where the DNA matches it firmly. Not all rows give a size; the values are once, few, many and, for expanded clones, a class.

J: TRBJ2-3; size: .; D: TRBD2; V: TRBV29-1; DNA: TGCAGCGTTGAAGTGGCTGGGCTAGCGGGGAGCACAGATACGCAGTATTTT; CDR3: CSVEVAGLAGSTDTQYF
J: TRBJ2-7; size: .; D: .; V: TRBV5-8; DNA: TGTGCCAGCAGCCTGGGACCCAGGGTAGGGGACGAGCAGTACTTC; CDR3: CASSLGPRVGDEQYF
J: TRBJ2-1; size: .; D: .; V: TRBV6-1; DNA: TGTGCCAGCAGTGAAGCGTATCGCGGGGCCGACTCCTACAATGAGCAGTTCTTC; CDR3: CASSEAYRGADSYNEQFF
J: TRBJ2-3; size: .; D: .; V: TRBV29-1; DNA: TGCAGCGCCGCATGGGGGCCGACAGATACGCAGTATTTT; CDR3: CSAAWGPTDTQYF
J: TRBJ2-3; size: .; D: .; V: TRBV7-2; DNA: TGTGCCAGCAGCTCTAGGGGGGGGGCGGCAGATACGCAGTATTTT; CDR3: CASSSRGGAADTQYF
J: TRBJ1-5; size: once; D: TRBD1; V: TRBV7-2; DNA: TGTGCCAGCAGGCCTACAGGGGGCGTTCAGCCCCAGCATTTT; CDR3: CASRPTGGVQPQHF
J: TRBJ1-4; size: .; D: .; V: TRBV7-9; DNA: TGTGCCAGCAGCCCAGGGCCAATAAGAGAAAAACTGTTTTTT; CDR3: CASSPGPIREKLFF
J: TRBJ1-2; size: .; D: .; V: TRBV5-6; DNA: TGTGCCAGCAGCTTTGTATCGGGAGGCGGCTACACCTTC; CDR3: CASSFVSGGGYTF
J: TRBJ1-2; size: .; D: .; V: TRBV6-5; DNA: TGTGCCAGCAGTTACTCATGGGAGGGCTACTATGGCTACACCTTC; CDR3: CASSYSWEGYYGYTF
J: TRBJ1-1; size: .; D: .; V: TRBV6-5; DNA: TGTGCCACCAGGGACACCCTGAACACTGAAGCTTTCTTT; CDR3: CATRDTLNTEAFF
J: TRBJ1-6; size: .; D: .; V: TRBV4-3; DNA: TGCGCCAGCAGCCATATGATCAGCGATTATAATTCACCCCTCCACTTT; CDR3: CASSHMISDYNSPLHF
J: TRBJ2-7; size: .; D: TRBD2; V: TRBV6-1; DNA: TGTGCCAGCAGTGAACTAGCGGATTCCTACGAGCAGTACTTC; CDR3: CASSELADSYEQYF
J: TRBJ2-7; size: .; D: TRBD1; V: TRBV9; DNA: TGTGCCAGCAGCGCCGGGACAGGTACCTACGAGCAGTACTTC; CDR3: CASSAGTGTYEQYF
J: TRBJ1-6; size: .; D: .; V: TRBV5-6; DNA: TGTGCCAGCAGGAGGACAGAGTTTAATTCACCCCTCCACTTT; CDR3: CASRRTEFNSPLHF
J: TRBJ2-7; size: .; D: TRBD1; V: TRBV7-2; DNA: TGTGCCAGCAGCCCCTGGACAGGGGTATACGAGCAGTACTTC; CDR3: CASSPWTGVYEQYF
J: TRBJ1-2; size: .; D: .; V: TRBV29-1; DNA: TGCAGCGCCCCCCGGCCCGGGGGAGTCGCTGGCTACACCTTC; CDR3: CSAPRPGGVAGYTF
J: TRBJ1-5; size: .; D: TRBD1; V: TRBV19; DNA: TGTGCCAGTAGCACGGGACAGGGGGCCGGGCAGCCCCAGCATTTT; CDR3: CASSTGQGAGQPQHF
J: TRBJ2-1; size: .; D: TRBD2; V: TRBV15; DNA: TGTGCCACCAGCAGCCCTAGCGGGGGGCCTAATGAGCAGTTCTTC; CDR3: CATSSPSGGPNEQFF
J: TRBJ1-1; size: .; D: TRBD1; V: TRBV27; DNA: TGTGCCAGCAGCTATGACAGGGCGTCGGGGGACACTGAAGCTTTCTTT; CDR3: CASSYDRASGDTEAFF
J: TRBJ1-1; size: .; D: TRBD1; V: TRBV5-1; DNA: TGCGCCAGCAGCTGGGGGGACAGGGGCCAGAACACTGAAGCTTTCTTT; CDR3: CASSWGDRGQNTEAFF
J: TRBJ1-2; size: .; D: TRBD1; V: TRBV6-5; DNA: TGTGCCAGCAGTTACAGCAACAGGGGTGATTATGGCTACACCTTC; CDR3: CASSYSNRGDYGYTF
J: TRBJ2-7; size: .; D: .; V: TRBV14; DNA: TGTGCCAGCAGCCCAGGGTTTCCTTCCTACGAGCAGTACTTC; CDR3: CASSPGFPSYEQYF
J: TRBJ1-2; size: few; D: .; V: TRBV10-3; DNA: TGTGCCATCGGAAAAAGAGGTGAAAACTATGGCTACACCTTC; CDR3: CAIGKRGENYGYTF
J: TRBJ2-3; size: .; D: TRBD2; V: TRBV19; DNA: TGTGCCAGTAGTATGGGACTAGCGGCTAGCACAGATACGCAGTATTTT; CDR3: CASSMGLAASTDTQYF
J: TRBJ2-3; size: .; D: TRBD2; V: TRBV12-5; DNA: TGTGCTAGTGGTCTCGGACTAGCGGAATCAGATACGCAGTATTTT; CDR3: CASGLGLAESDTQYF
J: TRBJ2-2; size: .; D: .; V: TRBV7-9; DNA: TGTGCCAGCAGCCCCCAGGTGGCCGGGGAGCTGTTTTTT; CDR3: CASSPQVAGELFF
J: TRBJ2-3; size: .; D: .; V: TRBV30; DNA: TGTGCCTGGCGTGCGCGGGGCACAGATACGCAGTATTTT; CDR3: CAWRARGTDTQYF
J: TRBJ1-6; size: few; D: TRBD1; V: TRBV10-2; DNA: TGCGCCAGCAGTGAGTCAGGACAGGGGCGATCACCCCTCCACTTT; CDR3: CASSESGQGRSPLHF
J: TRBJ2-1; size: .; D: TRBD2; V: TRBV5-1; DNA: TGCGCCAGCAGCTTGGCTGAGGCTAGCGGGAGGTCCTACAATGAGCAGTTCTTC; CDR3: CASSLAEASGRSYNEQFF
J: TRBJ1-1; size: .; D: .; V: TRBV7-9; DNA: TGTGCCAGCAGCTTGCAGGGAACAAACACTGAAGCTTTCTTT; CDR3: CASSLQGTNTEAFF
J: TRBJ1-1; size: .; D: .; V: TRBV14; DNA: TGTGCCAGCAGCCAAGGCCCTTTTTGGCAGGCTAAGCAAGCTTTCTTT; CDR3: CASSQGPFWQAKQAFF
J: TRBJ2-7; size: .; D: TRBD1; V: TRBV2; DNA: TGTGCCAGCAGGCCTGATCGGGACAGGAGCTACGAGCAGTACTTC; CDR3: CASRPDRDRSYEQYF
J: TRBJ1-4; size: .; D: .; V: TRBV29-1; DNA: TGCAGCGTGACGGTAGACAGGATGGGAGAAAAACTGTTTTTT; CDR3: CSVTVDRMGEKLFF
J: TRBJ2-7; size: .; D: .; V: TRBV27; DNA: TGTGCCAGCAGCGGACCGGCGGGGAGCTCCTACGAGCAGTACTTC; CDR3: CASSGPAGSSYEQYF
J: TRBJ1-6; size: .; D: TRBD1; V: TRBV2; DNA: TGTGCCAGCAGTTCCGACAGGGGGCGTAATTCACCCCTCCACTTT; CDR3: CASSSDRGRNSPLHF
J: TRBJ2-2; size: .; D: TRBD2; V: TRBV30; DNA: TGTGCCTGGAGTATTCCGGGACTAGCCTTCGGGGAGCTGTTTTTT; CDR3: CAWSIPGLAFGELFF
J: TRBJ1-4; size: .; D: .; V: TRBV15; DNA: TGTGCCACCAGCAGAGGGACAGCGGAGGCCGAAAAACTGTTTTTT; CDR3: CATSRGTAEAEKLFF
J: TRBJ1-2; size: .; D: TRBD1; V: TRBV7-2; DNA: TGTGCCAGCATCACATCCCGGACAGGGCCTAACTATGGCTACACCTTC; CDR3: CASITSRTGPNYGYTF
J: TRBJ1-5; size: few; D: .; V: TRBV19; DNA: TGTGCCAGTAGTATCGTGACAGCCAGCAATCAGCCCCAGCATTTT; CDR3: CASSIVTASNQPQHF
J: TRBJ1-5; size: .; D: TRBD1; V: TRBV18; DNA: TGTGCCAGCTCTCCCGGGACAGGGCGTCTCCAGCCCCAGCATTTT; CDR3: CASSPGTGRLQPQHF
J: TRBJ2-3; size: .; D: .; V: TRBV30; DNA: TGTGCCTGGAGTACTTTTTTTCGCACAGATACGCAGTATTTT; CDR3: CAWSTFFRTDTQYF
J: TRBJ1-2; size: .; D: .; V: TRBV6-6; DNA: TGTGCCAGCAGTTTGGGTACAGAACAATATGGCTACACCTTC; CDR3: CASSLGTEQYGYTF
J: TRBJ2-7; size: .; D: .; V: TRBV9; DNA: TGTGCCAGCAGCCCAGACGCGTCTAGCAGGACCTATCGGCAGTACTTC; CDR3: CASSPDASSRTYRQYF
J: TRBJ1-2; size: .; D: TRBD1; V: TRBV7-2; DNA: TGTGCCAGCAGTTCCCCATTCCGGGACAGGGTTGGCTACACCTTC; CDR3: CASSSPFRDRVGYTF
J: TRBJ2-2; size: .; D: .; V: TRBV4-1; DNA: TGCGCCAGCAGCCAAGATTTTTCTTACACCGGGGAGCTGTTTTTT; CDR3: CASSQDFSYTGELFF
J: TRBJ1-5; size: .; D: .; V: TRBV19; DNA: TGTGCCAGTAGTATAGATTCGGGACAGCCCCAGCATTTT; CDR3: CASSIDSGQPQHF
J: TRBJ2-3; size: once; D: TRBD2; V: TRBV9; DNA: TGTGCCAGCAGCCTTACTAGCGGGGGTGGTACAGATACGCAGTATTTT; CDR3: CASSLTSGGGTDTQYF
J: TRBJ2-2; size: .; D: TRBD1; V: TRBV30; DNA: TGTGCCTGGACTCGGGACAGGACCTCCCGGGTCACCGGGGAGCTGTTTTTT; CDR3: CAWTRDRTSRVTGELFF
J: TRBJ1-6; size: .; D: TRBD1; V: TRBV4-1; DNA: TGCGCCAGCAGCCAAGTAGGGGGCGGCTCCTATAATTCACCCCTCCACTTT; CDR3: CASSQVGGGSYNSPLHF
J: TRBJ1-2; size: .; D: .; V: TRBV15; DNA: TGTGCCACCAGCAGAGATTCGAACAATGGCTACACCTTC; CDR3: CATSRDSNNGYTF
J: TRBJ2-2; size: .; D: .; V: TRBV7-2; DNA: TGTGCCAGCAGTTACTACGCCGGGGAGCTGTTTTTT; CDR3: CASSYYAGELFF
J: TRBJ1-1; size: .; D: .; V: TRBV2; DNA: TGTGCCAGCAGTGAGTCGTCTTTCACTGAAGCTTTCTTT; CDR3: CASSESSFTEAFF
J: TRBJ1-1; size: .; D: TRBD1; V: TRBV7-9; DNA: TGTGCCAGCAGTCGTACCCTGGGACAGGGAGTCGGTGAAGCTTTCTTT; CDR3: CASSRTLGQGVGEAFF
J: TRBJ2-1; size: .; D: TRBD2; V: TRBV5-1; DNA: TGCGCCAGCAGCTGGGGGGGTCCCTTACACAATGAGCAGTTCTTC; CDR3: CASSWGGPLHNEQFF
J: TRBJ1-1; size: .; D: .; V: TRBV5-1; DNA: TGCGCCAGCAGCTTCATTAGTGGTAACACTGAAGCTTTCTTT; CDR3: CASSFISGNTEAFF